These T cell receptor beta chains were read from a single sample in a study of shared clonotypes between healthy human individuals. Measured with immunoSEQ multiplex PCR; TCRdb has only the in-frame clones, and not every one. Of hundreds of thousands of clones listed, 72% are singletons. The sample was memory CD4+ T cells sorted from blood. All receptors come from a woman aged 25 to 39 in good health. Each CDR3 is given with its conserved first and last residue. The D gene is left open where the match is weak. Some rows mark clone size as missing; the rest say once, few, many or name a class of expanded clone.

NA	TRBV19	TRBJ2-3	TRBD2	CASSIVAGGTDTQYF	TGTGCCAGTAGTATCGTAGCGGGAGGCACAGATACGCAGTATTTT
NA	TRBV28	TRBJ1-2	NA	CASSLVGTRGIGGYTF	TGTGCCAGCAGTTTAGTGGGGACCAGGGGTATTGGAGGCTACACCTTC
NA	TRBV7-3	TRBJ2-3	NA	CASSYGGADTQYF	TGTGCCAGCAGCTATGGCGGAGCAGATACGCAGTATTTT
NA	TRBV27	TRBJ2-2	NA	CASSSYSGELFF	TGTGCCAGCAGTTCCTATTCCGGGGAGCTGTTTTTT
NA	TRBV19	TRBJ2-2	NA	CASSIHGSRTGELFF	TGTGCCAGTAGTATTCACGGGAGCAGAACCGGGGAGCTGTTTTTT
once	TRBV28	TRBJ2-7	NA	CASSLPGSYEQYF	TGTGCCAGCAGTTTGCCTGGGAGTTACGAGCAGTACTTC
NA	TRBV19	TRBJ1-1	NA	CASSFGGVTEAFF	TGTGCCAGTAGTTTCGGGGGCGTCACTGAAGCTTTCTTT
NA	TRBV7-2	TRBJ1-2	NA	CASSSFLDFGYTF	TGTGCCAGCAGCTCCTTTCTCGATTTTGGCTACACCTTC
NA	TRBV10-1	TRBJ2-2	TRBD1	CASSEHRGGTGELFF	TGCGCCAGCAGTGAGCACAGGGGTGGCACCGGGGAGCTGTTTTTT
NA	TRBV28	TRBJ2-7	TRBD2	CASNDGTSASYEQYF	TGTGCCAGCAACGACGGGACTAGCGCTTCCTACGAGCAGTACTTC
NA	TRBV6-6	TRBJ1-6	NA	CASSYDGNSPLHF	TGTGCCAGCAGTTACGATGGGAATTCACCCCTCCACTTT
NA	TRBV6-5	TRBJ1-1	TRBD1	CASSSDRARMNTEAFF	TGTGCCAGCAGTTCCGACAGGGCGAGGATGAACACTGAAGCTTTCTTT
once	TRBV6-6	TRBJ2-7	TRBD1	CASQFRDRDYEQYF	TGTGCCAGTCAATTTCGGGACAGGGACTACGAGCAGTACTTC
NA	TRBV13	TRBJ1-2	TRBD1	CASSLWTGGVDYGYTF	TGTGCCAGCAGCCTATGGACAGGGGGCGTGGACTATGGCTACACCTTC
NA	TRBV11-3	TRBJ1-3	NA	CASSLDRGAGNTIYF	TGTGCCAGCAGCTTAGATAGGGGAGCTGGAAACACCATATATTTT
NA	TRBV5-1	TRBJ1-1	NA	CASKDQEDTEAFF	TGCGCCAGCAAGGATCAAGAGGACACTGAAGCTTTCTTT
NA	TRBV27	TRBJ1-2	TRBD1	CASTGTGDPGYTF	TGTGCCAGCACCGGGACAGGGGATCCTGGCTACACCTTC
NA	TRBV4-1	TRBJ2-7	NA	CASSLLALYSYEQYF	TGCGCCAGCAGCCTTCTAGCGTTATACTCCTACGAGCAGTACTTC
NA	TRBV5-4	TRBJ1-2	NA	CASSLKGSNYGYTF	TGTGCCAGCAGCTTGAAGGGATCAAACTATGGCTACACCTTC
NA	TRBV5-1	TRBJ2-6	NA	CASSQTLEPYSGANVLTF	TGCGCCAGCAGCCAGACCCTCGAACCCTACTCTGGGGCCAACGTCCTGACTTTC
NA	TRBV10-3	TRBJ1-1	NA	CAITGDGYTEAFF	TGTGCCATCACGGGGGACGGGTACACTGAAGCTTTCTTT
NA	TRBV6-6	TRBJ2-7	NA	CASSYRRAAGTYEQYF	TGTGCCAGCAGTTATCGGCGGGCCGCAGGTACCTACGAGCAGTACTTC
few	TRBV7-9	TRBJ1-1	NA	CASSTMTVGDTEAFF	TGTGCCAGCAGCACGATGACAGTGGGGGACACTGAAGCTTTCTTT
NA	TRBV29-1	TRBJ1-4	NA	CSATIGWRLNEKLFF	TGCAGCGCCACAATCGGGTGGAGGCTCAATGAAAAACTGTTTTTT
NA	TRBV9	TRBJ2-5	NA	CASSVTPGRGTQETQYF	TGTGCCAGCAGCGTCACCCCAGGGAGAGGTACTCAAGAGACCCAGTACTTC
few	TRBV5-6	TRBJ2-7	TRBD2	CASRPWEREVYEQYF	TGTGCCAGTCGACCTTGGGAGCGGGAGGTCTACGAGCAGTACTTC
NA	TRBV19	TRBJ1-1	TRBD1	CASSIVRTGRTEAFF	TGTGCCAGTAGTATAGTTCGGACAGGGAGGACTGAAGCTTTCTTT
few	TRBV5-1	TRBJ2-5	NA	CASRPPGAGETQYF	TGCGCCAGCCGGCCACCGGGGGCTGGGGAGACCCAGTACTTC
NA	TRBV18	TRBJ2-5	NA	CASSPQGQETQYF	TGTGCCAGCTCACCTCAGGGACAAGAGACCCAGTACTTC
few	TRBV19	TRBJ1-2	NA	CASSGGQSAIYGYTF	TGTGCCAGTAGCGGCGGTCAATCAGCAATCTATGGCTACACCTTC
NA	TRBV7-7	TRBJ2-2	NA	CASSLAGGTGELFF	TGTGCCAGCAGCTTAGCGGGAGGCACGGGGGAGCTGTTTTTT